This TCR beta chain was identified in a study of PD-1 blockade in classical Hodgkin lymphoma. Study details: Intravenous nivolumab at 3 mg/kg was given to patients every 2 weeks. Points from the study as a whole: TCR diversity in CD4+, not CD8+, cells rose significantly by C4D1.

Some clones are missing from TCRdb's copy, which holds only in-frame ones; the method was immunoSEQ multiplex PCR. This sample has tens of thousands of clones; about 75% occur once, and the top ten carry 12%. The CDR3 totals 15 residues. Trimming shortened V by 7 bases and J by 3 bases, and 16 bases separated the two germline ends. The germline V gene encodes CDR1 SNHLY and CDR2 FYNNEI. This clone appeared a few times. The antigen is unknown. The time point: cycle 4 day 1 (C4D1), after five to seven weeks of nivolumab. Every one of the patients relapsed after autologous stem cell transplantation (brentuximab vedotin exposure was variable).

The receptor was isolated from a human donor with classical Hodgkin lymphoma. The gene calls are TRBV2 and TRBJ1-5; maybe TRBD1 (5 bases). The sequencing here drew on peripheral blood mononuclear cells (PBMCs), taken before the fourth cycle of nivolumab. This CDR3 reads CASTTLGTVNQPQHF. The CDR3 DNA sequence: TGTGCCAGCACCACCCTAGGGACGGTCAATCAGCCCCAGCATTTT. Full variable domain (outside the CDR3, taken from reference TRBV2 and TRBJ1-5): EPEVTQTPSHQVTQMGQEVILRCVPISNHLYFYWYRQILGQKVEFLVSFYNNEISEKSEIFDDQFSVERPDGSNFTLKIRSTKLEDSAMYFCASTTLGTVNQPQHFGDGTRLSIL.